One sample yielded the 16 T cell receptor beta chains listed below, sequenced in a study of spatial heterogeneity in lung cancer. Study findings and constraints: Mutation tallies in tumors tracked expanded intratumoral alpha and beta TCR counts.

TCRdb re-called the 5' RACE reads with MiXCR, one entry per CDR3 protein. Among fewer than 15,000 distinct CDR3 sequences, around 3.8% were seen once, and the ten largest hold around 8%. Time point here: sample taken at primary tumor resection. What these receptors recognize is not known. The material was lung tumor tissue, obtained at surgery. These receptors were collected from a male donor with early-stage non-small cell lung cancer.

Ten or more counts support this clonotype. The V call is TRBV11-2, the J call TRBJ2-3; 8 nucleotides line up with TRBD2. V trimming: 1 base; J trimming: 5 bases; junction bases outside the gene matches: 5. CDR1 and CDR2 (germline): SGHAT, FQNNGV. There are 15 residues in the CDR3. The DNA of the CDR3 is TGTGCCAGCAGCTTAGTTCTAGCGGGCAGAGATACGCAGTATTTT. This encodes CASSLVLAGRDTQYF.

This clonotype showed up just a few times. The chain combines TRBV7-8 with TRBJ2-3; D tentatively reads TRBD1 or TRBD2 (5 bases each). Germline values: CDR1 SGHVS, CDR2 FQNEAQ. V lost 8 bases to trimming and J lost 6 bases, with 12 bases between them. CDR3 length: 12 amino acids. The CDR3 is CASLGVYDTQYF. The CDR3, as DNA: TGTGCCAGCTTGGGGGTGTACGATACGCAGTATTTT.

Many counts were recorded for this clonotype. This rearrangement joins TRBV7-3 to TRBJ2-5; 10 bases align to TRBD2. The CDR3 covers 17 residues. V dropped 2 bases and J dropped 5; count of bases not matched to a gene: 11. Germline V CDR1 and CDR2: SGHTA, FQGTGA. The CDR3 sequence: CASSLGVPSGSGETQYF. The DNA of the CDR3 is TGTGCCAGCAGCTTAGGGGTCCCTAGCGGGAGTGGGGAGACCCAGTACTTC.

The chain has TRBV12-3 or TRBV12-4 and TRBJ2-4; a weak D match, TRBD1 (5 bases). V was shortened by 0 bases and J by 0 bases, with 15 bases between the two germline ends. CDR3 length equals 18 residues. DNA for the CDR3: TGTGCCAGCAGTTTAGCGAGAGACAGCTCACTAGCCAAAAACATTCAGTACTTC. Its translation: CASSLARDSSLAKNIQYF.

V usage is TRBV5-1 and J usage is TRBJ2-7; 12 nucleotides agree with TRBD2. V lost 0 bases and J lost 5; bases outside the gene matches: 15. CDR1 and CDR2 from the germline V gene are SGHRS and YFSETQ. The CDR3 length is 19 residues. As DNA, the CDR3 is TGCGCCAGCAGCTTGGGAGTTCCTCTACTAGCGGGAGGTCTGGACGAGCAGTACTTC. Residues: CASSLGVPLLAGGLDEQYF.

This clonotype was counted many times. This chain joins TRBV20-1 and TRBJ2-2; 9 nucleotides line up with TRBD2. In germline, CDR1 is DFQATT, CDR2 SNEGSKA (reference sequence). The CDR3 sequence is 15 residues long. The V and J ends lost 4 bases and 0 bases, in that order; junction bases with no gene match: 3. In DNA, the CDR3 is TGCAGTGCTAAGGTAGCGGGAGCGAACACCGGGGAGCTGTTTTTT. This codes for CSAKVAGANTGELFF.

This clonotype showed up many times. The genes are TRBV5-1 and TRBJ2-5; maybe TRBD1 (6 bases). Germline values: CDR1 SGHRS, CDR2 YFSETQ. The CDR3 consists of 16 residues. Trimming left V 4 bases short and J 3 bases short, with 19 bases between. The CDR3 nucleotides are TGCGCCAGCAGCAAGAACCCCCAGGGACAAAAAGAGACCCAGTACTTC. It codes for CASSKNPQGQKETQYF.

Ten or more counts support this clonotype. The chain carries TRBV29-1 and TRBJ2-1, with D possibly called TRBD1 or TRBD2 (5 bases each). CDR1 is SQVTM, CDR2 ANQGSEA, per germline. Trimming pared 4 bases from V and 10 bases from J, leaving 17 bases between. The length of the CDR3 is 13 residues. The CDR3 coding sequence is TGCAGCGTTGCGGACTGGGACCTGGGGGAGCAGTTCTTC. Encoded protein: CSVADWDLGEQFF.

This clonotype was counted many times. This clone may be a read error of a much larger clone one base away. The chain carries TRBV6-5 and TRBJ2-6; D possibly matches TRBD1 or TRBD2 (5 bases each). The CDR3 is 19 residues long. Germline-derived CDR1 and CDR2 are MNHEY and SVGAGI. The DNA of the CDR3 is TGTGCCAGCAGTACCAAGAGGGCCCCGCGAGGGCCTGGGGCCAACGTCCTGAATTTC. Its protein product is CASSTKRAPRGPGANVLNF.

At least ten counts were recorded for this clonotype. The chain recombines TRBV18 with TRBJ2-1; TRBD2 is a possible D gene (7 bases). The CDR3 is 15 amino acids. Trimming left V 1 base short and J 7 bases short, with 14 bases between. Looked up from germline, CDR1 is KGHSH and CDR2 is LQKENI. CDR3 residues: CASSPLAGAENEQFF. CDR3 sequence (DNA): TGTGCCAGCTCACCACTTGCGGGGGCGGAGAATGAGCAGTTCTTC.

This clonotype is judged medium-sized. The rearrangement uses TRBV20-1 and TRBJ2-3, with 9 bases fitting TRBD2. J was trimmed by 4 bases and V by 2 bases; bases with no gene match: 7. The CDR3 contains 15 residues. Germline V gene data show CDR1 as DFQATT and CDR2 as SNEGSKA (reference sequence). The CDR3 DNA reads as TGCAGTGCTAGACCGAGCGGGAGGTTCTCAGATACGCAGTATTTT. This translates into CSARPSGRFSDTQYF.

This clonotype was picked up many times. This sequence joins TRBV4-3 and TRBJ2-3, with D perhaps matching TRBD2 (6 bases). In germline, CDR1 is LGHNA, CDR2 YSLEER. This CDR3 spans 15 amino acids. V lost 4 bases to trimming and J lost 8 bases, with 19 bases between them. This CDR3 is CASSPVALGEATQYF. The CDR3 DNA sequence: TGCGCCAGCAGCCCCGTAGCCCTCGGGGAGGCTACGCAGTATTTT.

The J gene is TRBJ2-3, the V gene TRBV20-1; 7 nucleotides line up with TRBD2. Germline lookup yields CDR1 DFQATT and CDR2 SNEGSKA (reference sequence). The CDR3 length is 19 residues. V shed 4 bases and J 0 bases; nucleotides not matched to a gene: 19. This chain's CDR3 is CSAITGTTPRGSSTDTQYF. The CDR3 region has the DNA TGCAGTGCTATAACCGGGACTACCCCCCGAGGGAGTAGCACAGATACGCAGTATTTT.

This clonotype was detected a few times. The chain carries TRBV5-1 and TRBJ2-1; D is perhaps TRBD1 (6 bases). This CDR3 has 11 amino acids. V was cut by 3 bases and J by 14 bases, with 12 bases left in between. The germline gives CDR1 SGHRS, CDR2 YFSETQ. The CDR3 DNA follows: TGCGCCAGCAGCTGGGCAGGGGCCGAGTTCTTC. This translates into CASSWAGAEFF.

This clonotype was seen repeatedly, ten times or more. V and J are TRBV27 and TRBJ2-2, with D possibly TRBD2 on 5 matching bases. This CDR3 is 15 amino acids long. CDR1 and CDR2 (germline): MNHEY, SMNVEV (reference sequence). Between the trimmed V and J ends, which lost 6 bases and 7 bases, there was a span of 18 bases. CDR3 amino acids: CASSRTSYRLGELFF. CDR3 DNA sequence: TGTGCCAGCAGCCGAACTAGTTACCGACTCGGGGAGCTGTTTTTT.

This clonotype came up many times. This may arise from a read error, as a much more abundant clone is one base away. The chain carries TRBV12-3 or TRBV12-4 and TRBJ2-5; D call uncertain. V gave up 5 bases and J gave up 1 base, with 11 bases separating them. This CDR3 comprises 14 residues. CDR3 sequence: CASSHGRAQETQYF. CDR3 DNA sequence: TGTGCCAGCAGTCACGGACGAGCCCAAGAGACCCAGTACTTC.